This TCR beta chain was captured in a study of T cells in localized non-small cell lung cancer. Produced via immunoSEQ multiplex PCR; TCRdb's table is partial and in-frame only. The sample has around 50,000 clones, about 86% seen once. Study findings and constraints: A higher density of T cells in blood coincided with extended overall survival.

The V segment lost 1 base and the J segment 1 base; nucleotides outside the gene matches: 10. Germline CDR1 SGHVS, CDR2 FNYEAQ. The CDR3 runs to 18 residues. To note about this clone: As yet, its antigen is unknown.

The source is a man aged 40 to 69 with stage II lung adenocarcinoma. This chain connects TRBV7-6 to TRBJ2-3; 8 bases are a match to TRBD2. The material was PBMCs, obtained before any cancer treatment. CDR3 loop: CASSLEPPGGGGTDTQYF. In DNA form, the CDR3 reads TGTGCCAGCAGCTTAGAACCTCCGGGGGGGGGCGGCACAGATACGCAGTATTTT.